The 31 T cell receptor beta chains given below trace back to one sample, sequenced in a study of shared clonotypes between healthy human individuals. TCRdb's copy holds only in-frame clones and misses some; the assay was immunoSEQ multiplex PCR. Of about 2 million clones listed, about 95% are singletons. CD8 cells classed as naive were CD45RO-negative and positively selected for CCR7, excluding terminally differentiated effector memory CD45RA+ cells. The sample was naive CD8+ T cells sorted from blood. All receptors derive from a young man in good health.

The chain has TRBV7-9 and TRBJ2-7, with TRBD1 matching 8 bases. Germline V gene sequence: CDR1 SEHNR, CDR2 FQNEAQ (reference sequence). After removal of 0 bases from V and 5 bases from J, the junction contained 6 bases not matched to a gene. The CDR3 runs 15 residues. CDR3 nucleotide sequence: TGTGCCAGCAGCTTAGCACAGGGGGGATTGCACGAGCAGTACTTC. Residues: CASSLAQGGLHEQYF.

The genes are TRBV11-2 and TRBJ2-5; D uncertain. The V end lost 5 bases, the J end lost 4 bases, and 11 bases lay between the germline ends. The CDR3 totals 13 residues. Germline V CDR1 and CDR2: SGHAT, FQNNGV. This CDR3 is CASSRSPSETQYF. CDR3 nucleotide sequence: TGTGCCAGCAGCCGTAGCCCCTCAGAGACCCAGTACTTC.

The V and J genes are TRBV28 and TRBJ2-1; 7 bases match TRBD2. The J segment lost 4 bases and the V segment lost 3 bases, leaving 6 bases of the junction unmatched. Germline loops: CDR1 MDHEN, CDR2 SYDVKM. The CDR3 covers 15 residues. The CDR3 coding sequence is TGTGCCAGCAGTTTGGGCGGGAGTGAGTACAATGAGCAGTTCTTC. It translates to CASSLGGSEYNEQFF.

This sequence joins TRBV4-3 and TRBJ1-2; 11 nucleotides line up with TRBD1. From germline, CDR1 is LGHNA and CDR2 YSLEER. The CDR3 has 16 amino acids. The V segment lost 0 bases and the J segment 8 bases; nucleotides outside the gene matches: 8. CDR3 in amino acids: CASSQDPGQGAWGYTF. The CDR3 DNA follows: TGCGCCAGCAGCCAAGATCCTGGACAGGGGGCTTGGGGCTACACCTTC.

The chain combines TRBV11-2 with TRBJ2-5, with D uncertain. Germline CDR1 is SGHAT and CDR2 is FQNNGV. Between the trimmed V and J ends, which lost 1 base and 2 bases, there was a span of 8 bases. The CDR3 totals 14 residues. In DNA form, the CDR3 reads TGTGCCAGCAGCTTAGTTACGAGACAAGAGACCCAGTACTTC. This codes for CASSLVTRQETQYF. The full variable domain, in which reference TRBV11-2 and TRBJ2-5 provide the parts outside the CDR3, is EAGVAQSPRYKIIEKRQSVAFWCNPISGHATLYWYQQILGQGPKLLIQFQNNGVVDDSQLPKDRFSAERLKGVDSTLKIQPAKLEDSAVYLCASSLVTRQETQYFGPGTRLLVL.

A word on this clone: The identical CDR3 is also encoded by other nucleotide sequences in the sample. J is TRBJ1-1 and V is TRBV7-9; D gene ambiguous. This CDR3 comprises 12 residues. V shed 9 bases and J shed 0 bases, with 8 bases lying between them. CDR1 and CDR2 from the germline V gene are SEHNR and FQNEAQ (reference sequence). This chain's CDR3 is CASGGVNTEAFF. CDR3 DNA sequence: TGTGCCAGTGGTGGGGTGAACACTGAAGCTTTCTTT.

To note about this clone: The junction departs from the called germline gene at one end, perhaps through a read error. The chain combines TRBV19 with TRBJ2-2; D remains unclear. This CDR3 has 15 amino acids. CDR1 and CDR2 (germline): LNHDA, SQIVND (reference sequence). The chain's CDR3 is CASSMDPGPTGELFF. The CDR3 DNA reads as TGTGCCAGTAGTATGGATCCCGGACCGACCGGTGAGCTGTTTTTT.

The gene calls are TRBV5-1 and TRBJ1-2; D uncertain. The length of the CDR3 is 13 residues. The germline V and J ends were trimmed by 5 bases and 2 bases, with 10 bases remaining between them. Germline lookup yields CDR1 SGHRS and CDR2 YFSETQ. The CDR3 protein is CASRAAPNYGYTF. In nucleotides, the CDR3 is TGCGCCAGCAGGGCGGCCCCGAACTATGGCTACACCTTC.

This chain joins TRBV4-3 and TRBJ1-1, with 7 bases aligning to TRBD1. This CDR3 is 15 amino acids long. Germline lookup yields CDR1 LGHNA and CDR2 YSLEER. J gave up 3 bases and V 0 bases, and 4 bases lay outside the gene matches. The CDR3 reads CASSQDNRGDTEAFF. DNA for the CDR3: TGCGCCAGCAGCCAAGATAACAGGGGTGACACTGAAGCTTTCTTT.

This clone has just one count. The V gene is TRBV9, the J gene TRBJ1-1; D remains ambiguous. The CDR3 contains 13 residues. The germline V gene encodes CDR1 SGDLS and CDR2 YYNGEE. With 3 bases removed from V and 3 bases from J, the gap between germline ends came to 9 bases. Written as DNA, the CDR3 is TGTGCCAGCAGCGCTCCGGGAGACACTGAAGCTTTCTTT. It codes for CASSAPGDTEAFF.

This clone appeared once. The CDR3 sequence is CAISESPEGNEDGYTF. The CDR3, as DNA: TGTGCCATCAGTGAGTCCCCCGAGGGGAATGAGGATGGCTACACCTTC. The chain combines TRBV10-3 with TRBJ1-2; D is possibly TRBD1 (5 bases). Trimming removed 0 bases at V and 6 bases at J, with 17 bases between. The CDR3 has 16 amino acids. Per the germline V gene, CDR1 is ENHRY and CDR2 is SYGVKD.

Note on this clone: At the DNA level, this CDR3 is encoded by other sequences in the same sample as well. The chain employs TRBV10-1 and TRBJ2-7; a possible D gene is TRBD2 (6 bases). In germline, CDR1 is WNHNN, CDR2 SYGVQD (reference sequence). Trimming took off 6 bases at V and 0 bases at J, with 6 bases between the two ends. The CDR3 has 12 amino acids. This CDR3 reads CASSGGSYEQYF. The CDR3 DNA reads TGCGCCAGCAGCGGGGGCTCCTACGAGCAGTACTTC.

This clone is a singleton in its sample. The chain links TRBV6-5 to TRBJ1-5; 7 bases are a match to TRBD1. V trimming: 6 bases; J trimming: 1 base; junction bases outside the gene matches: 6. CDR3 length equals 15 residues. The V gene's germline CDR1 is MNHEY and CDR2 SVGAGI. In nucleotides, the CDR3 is TGTGCCAGCAGCTCCGGGACAGCCAGCAATCAGCCCCAGCATTTT. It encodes CASSSGTASNQPQHF.

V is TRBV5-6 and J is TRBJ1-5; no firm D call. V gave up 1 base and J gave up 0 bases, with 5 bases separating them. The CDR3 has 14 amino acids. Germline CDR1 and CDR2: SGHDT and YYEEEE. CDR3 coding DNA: TGTGCCAGCAGCTTGTTTAATAGCAATCAGCCCCAGCATTTT. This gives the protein CASSLFNSNQPQHF.

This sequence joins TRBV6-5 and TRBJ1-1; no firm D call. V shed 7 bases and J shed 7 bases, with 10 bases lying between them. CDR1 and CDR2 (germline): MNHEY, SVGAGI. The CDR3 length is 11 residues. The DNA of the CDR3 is TGTGCCAGCACGGATAGAAGTGAAGCTTTCTTT. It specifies CASTDRSEAFF.

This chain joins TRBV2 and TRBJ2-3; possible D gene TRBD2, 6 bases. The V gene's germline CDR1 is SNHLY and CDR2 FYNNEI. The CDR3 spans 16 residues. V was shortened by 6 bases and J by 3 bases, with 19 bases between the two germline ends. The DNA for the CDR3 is TGTGCCAGCAGCGGCCGGGACTTGGAGCGGACAGATACGCAGTATTTT. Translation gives CASSGRDLERTDTQYF.

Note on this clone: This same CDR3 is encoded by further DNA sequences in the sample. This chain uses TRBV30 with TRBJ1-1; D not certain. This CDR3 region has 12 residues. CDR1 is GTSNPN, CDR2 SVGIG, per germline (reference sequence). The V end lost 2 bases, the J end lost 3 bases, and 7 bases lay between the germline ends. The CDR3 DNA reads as TGTGCCTGGAGTCCGGGATACACTGAAGCTTTCTTT. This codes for CAWSPGYTEAFF.

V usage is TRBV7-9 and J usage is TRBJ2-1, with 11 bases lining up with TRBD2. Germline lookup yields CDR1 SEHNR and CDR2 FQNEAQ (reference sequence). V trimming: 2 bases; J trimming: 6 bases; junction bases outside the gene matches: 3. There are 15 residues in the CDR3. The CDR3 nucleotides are TGTGCCAGCAGCTTAAGTAGCGGGGGGGCCAATGAGCAGTTCTTC. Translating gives CASSLSSGGANEQFF.

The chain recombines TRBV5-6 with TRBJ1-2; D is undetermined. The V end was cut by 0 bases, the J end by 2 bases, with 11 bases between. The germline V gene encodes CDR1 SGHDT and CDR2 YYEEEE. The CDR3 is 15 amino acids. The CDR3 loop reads CASSLGRGLNYGYTF. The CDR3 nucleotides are TGTGCCAGCAGCTTGGGTCGGGGTTTAAACTATGGCTACACCTTC.

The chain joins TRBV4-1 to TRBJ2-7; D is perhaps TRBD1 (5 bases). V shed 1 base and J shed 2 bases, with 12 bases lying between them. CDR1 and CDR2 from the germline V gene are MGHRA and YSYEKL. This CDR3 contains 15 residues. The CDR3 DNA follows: TGCGCCAGCAGCCAAGTCCTGGACACAGCCTACGAGCAGTACTTC. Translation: CASSQVLDTAYEQYF.

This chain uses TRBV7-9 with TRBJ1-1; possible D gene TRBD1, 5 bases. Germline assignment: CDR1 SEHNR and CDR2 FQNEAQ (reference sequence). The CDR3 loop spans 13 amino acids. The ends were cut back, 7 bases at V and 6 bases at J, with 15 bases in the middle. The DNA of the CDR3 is TGTGCCAGCACCTCGCGGGGGGTCCCTGAAGCTTTCTTT. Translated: CASTSRGVPEAFF.

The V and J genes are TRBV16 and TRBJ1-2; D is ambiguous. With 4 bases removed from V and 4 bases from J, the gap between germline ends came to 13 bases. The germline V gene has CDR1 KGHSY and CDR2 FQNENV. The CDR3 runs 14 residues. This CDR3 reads CASSPLGEAYGYTF. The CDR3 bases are TGTGCCAGCAGCCCCCTTGGGGAAGCCTATGGCTACACCTTC.

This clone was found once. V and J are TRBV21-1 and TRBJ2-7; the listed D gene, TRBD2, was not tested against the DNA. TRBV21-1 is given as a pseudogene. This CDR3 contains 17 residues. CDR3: CASSKAGLAGGSYEQYF. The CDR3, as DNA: TGTGCCAGCAGCAAAGCAGGCCTAGCGGGGGGTTCCTACGAGCAGTACTTC.

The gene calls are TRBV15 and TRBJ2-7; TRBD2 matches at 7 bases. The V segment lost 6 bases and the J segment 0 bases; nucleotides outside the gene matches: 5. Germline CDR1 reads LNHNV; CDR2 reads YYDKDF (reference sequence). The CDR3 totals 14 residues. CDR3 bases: TGTGCCACCAGGTCTAGCGGATCCTCCTACGAGCAGTACTTC. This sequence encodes CATRSSGSSYEQYF.

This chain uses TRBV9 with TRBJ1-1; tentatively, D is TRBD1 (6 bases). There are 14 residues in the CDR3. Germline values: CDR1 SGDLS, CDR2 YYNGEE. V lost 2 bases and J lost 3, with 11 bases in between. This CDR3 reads CASSVTDRHTEAFF. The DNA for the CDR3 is TGTGCCAGCAGCGTTACAGACAGGCACACTGAAGCTTTCTTT.

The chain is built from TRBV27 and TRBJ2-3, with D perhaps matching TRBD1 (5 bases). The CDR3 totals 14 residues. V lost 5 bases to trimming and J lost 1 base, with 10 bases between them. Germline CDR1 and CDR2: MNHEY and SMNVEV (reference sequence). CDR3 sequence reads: CASSLRQRTDTQYF. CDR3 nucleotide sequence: TGTGCCAGCAGTCTACGACAGCGCACAGATACGCAGTATTTT.

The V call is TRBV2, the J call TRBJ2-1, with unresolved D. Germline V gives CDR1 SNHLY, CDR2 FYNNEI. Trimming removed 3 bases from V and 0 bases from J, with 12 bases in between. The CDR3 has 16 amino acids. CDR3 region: CASSEAVTISYNEQFF. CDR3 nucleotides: TGTGCCAGCAGTGAGGCAGTAACAATCTCCTACAATGAGCAGTTCTTC.

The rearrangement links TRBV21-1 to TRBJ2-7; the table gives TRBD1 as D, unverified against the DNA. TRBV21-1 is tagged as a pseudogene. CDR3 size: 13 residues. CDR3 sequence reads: CASSKARGYEQYF. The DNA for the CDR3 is TGTGCCAGCAGCAAAGCTAGGGGTTACGAGCAGTACTTC.

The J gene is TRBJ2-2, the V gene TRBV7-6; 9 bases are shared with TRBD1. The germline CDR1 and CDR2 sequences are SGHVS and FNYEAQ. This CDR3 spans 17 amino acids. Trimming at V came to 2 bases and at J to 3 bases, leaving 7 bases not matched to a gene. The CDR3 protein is CASSLPDRGVDTGELFF. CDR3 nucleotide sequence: TGTGCCAGCAGCTTACCGGACAGGGGAGTGGACACCGGGGAGCTGTTTTTT. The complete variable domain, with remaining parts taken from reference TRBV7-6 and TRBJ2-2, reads GAGVSQSPRYKVTKRGQDVALRCDPISGHVSLYWYRQALGQGPEFLTYFNYEAQQDKSGLPNDRFSAERPEGSISTLTIQRTEQRDSAMYRCASSLPDRGVDTGELFFGEGSRLTVL.

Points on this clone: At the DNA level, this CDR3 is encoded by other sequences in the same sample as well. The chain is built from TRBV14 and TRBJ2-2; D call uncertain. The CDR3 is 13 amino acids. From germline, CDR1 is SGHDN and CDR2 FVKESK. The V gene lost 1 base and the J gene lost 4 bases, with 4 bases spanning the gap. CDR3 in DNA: TGTGCCAGCAGCCAAGCAGGCACCGGGGAGCTGTTTTTT. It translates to CASSQAGTGELFF. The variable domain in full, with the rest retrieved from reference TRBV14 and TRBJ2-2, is EAGVTQFPSHSVIEKGQTVTLRCDPISGHDNLYWYRRVMGKEIKFLLHFVKESKQDESGMPNNRFLAERTGGTYSTLKVQPAELEDSGVYFCASSQAGTGELFFGEGSRLTVL.

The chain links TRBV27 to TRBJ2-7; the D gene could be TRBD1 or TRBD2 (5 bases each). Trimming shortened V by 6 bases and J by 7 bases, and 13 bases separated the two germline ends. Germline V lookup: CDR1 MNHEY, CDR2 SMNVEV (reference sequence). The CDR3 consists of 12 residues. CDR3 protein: CASSPGTIEQYF. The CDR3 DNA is TGTGCCAGCAGCCCCGGGACGATAGAGCAGTACTTC.